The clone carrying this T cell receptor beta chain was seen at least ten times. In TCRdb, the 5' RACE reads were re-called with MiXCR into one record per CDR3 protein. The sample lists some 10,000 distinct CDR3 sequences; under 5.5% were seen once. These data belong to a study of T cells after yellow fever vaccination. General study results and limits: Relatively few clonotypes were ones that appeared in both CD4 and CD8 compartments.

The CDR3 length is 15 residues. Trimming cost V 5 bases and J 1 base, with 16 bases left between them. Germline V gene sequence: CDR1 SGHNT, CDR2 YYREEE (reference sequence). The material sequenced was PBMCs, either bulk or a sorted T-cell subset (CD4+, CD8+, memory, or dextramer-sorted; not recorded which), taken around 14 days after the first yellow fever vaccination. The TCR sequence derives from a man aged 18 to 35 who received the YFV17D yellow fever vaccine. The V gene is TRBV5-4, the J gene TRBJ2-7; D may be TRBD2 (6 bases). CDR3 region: CASSVGASESYEQYV. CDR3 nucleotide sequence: TGTGCCAGCAGTGTTGGGGCTAGCGAGTCCTACGAGCAGTACGTC.